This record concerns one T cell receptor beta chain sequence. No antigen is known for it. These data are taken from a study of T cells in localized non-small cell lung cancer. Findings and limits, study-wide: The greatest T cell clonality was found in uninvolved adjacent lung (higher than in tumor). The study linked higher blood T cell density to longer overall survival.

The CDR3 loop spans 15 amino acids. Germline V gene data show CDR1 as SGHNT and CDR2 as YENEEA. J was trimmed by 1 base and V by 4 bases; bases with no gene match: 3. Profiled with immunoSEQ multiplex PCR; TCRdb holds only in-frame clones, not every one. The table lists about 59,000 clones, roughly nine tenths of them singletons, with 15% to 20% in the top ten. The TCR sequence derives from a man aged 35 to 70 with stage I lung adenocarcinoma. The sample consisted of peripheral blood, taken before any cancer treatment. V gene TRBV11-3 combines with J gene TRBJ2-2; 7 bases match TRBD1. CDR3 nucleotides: TGTGCCAGCAGCTCTCGGACAGGGAACACCGGGGAGCTGTTTTTT. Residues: CASSSRTGNTGELFF.